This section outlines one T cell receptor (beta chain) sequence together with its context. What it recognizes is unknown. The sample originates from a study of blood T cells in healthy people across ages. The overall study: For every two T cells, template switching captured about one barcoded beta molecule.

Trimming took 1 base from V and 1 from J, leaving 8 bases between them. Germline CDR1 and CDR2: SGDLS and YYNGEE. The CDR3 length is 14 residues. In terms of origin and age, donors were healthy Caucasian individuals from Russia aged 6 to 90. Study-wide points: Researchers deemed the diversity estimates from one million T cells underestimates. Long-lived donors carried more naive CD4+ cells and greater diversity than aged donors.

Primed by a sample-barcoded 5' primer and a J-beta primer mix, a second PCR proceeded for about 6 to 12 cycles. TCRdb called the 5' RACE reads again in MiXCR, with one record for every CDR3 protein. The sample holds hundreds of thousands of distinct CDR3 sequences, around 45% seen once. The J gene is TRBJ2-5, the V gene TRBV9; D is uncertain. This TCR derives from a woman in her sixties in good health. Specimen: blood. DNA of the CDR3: TGTGCCAGCAGCGTAAGACCAGGCCAAGAGACCCAGTACTTC. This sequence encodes CASSVRPGQETQYF.